Reported below is one TCR beta chain. This specimen belongs to a study of T cell responses to AZD1222 COVID-19 vaccine. The CDR3 sequence is 15 residues long. CDR1 MGHRA and CDR2 YSYEKL come from the germline V gene. V was cut by 1 base and J by 6 bases, with 16 bases left in between. Sequencing was performed with immunoSEQ multiplex PCR; in TCRdb, only in-frame clones are kept and a portion is missing. In the table there are 150,000 or so clones, 85% to 95% of which are singletons. This receptor was identified in an adult in good health. The chain links TRBV4-1 to TRBJ2-7; perhaps D is TRBD1 or TRBD2 (5 bases each). The source material was peripheral blood, sampled on day 0 of AZD1222 vaccination. This chain's CDR3 is CASSQVGVVRGEQYF. For the CDR3, the DNA is TGCGCCAGCAGCCAAGTTGGGGTAGTGAGGGGCGAGCAGTACTTC.